What follows are 19 T cell receptor beta chains derived from one specimen sequenced in a study of OX40 agonist ivuxolimab in advanced cancers. This table comes from immunoSEQ multiplex PCR, and its TCRdb copy is limited to in-frame clones, with some not included. The data hold roughly 17,000 clones, with less than 90% observed a single time. Material: CD4+ or CD8+ T cells sorted from blood, obtained in a trial of the OX40 agonist ivuxolimab. The receptors come from an adult with an advanced solid tumor such as melanoma, head and neck, liver or kidney cancer.

This chain connects TRBV4-1 to TRBJ2-1, with D uncertain. CDR1 is MGHRA and CDR2 is YSYEKL in the germline V gene. The CDR3 extends over 14 amino acids. The V and J ends lost 4 bases and 9 bases respectively, with 16 bases between them. CDR3 loop: CASSLREIDREQFF. The CDR3, as DNA: TGCGCCAGCAGCCTAAGAGAGATCGATCGTGAGCAGTTCTTC.

The rearrangement links TRBV11-2 to TRBJ2-7, with D perhaps TRBD1 or TRBD2 (5 bases each). CDR3 length: 13 residues. The V gene's germline CDR1 is SGHAT and CDR2 FQNNGV. V dropped 5 bases and J dropped 7 bases, with 15 bases sitting between them. The CDR3 loop reads CASSPGAPLEQYF. The CDR3 bases are TGTGCCAGCAGCCCCGGGGCTCCACTGGAGCAGTACTTC.

This sequence joins TRBV12-5 and TRBJ1-1; D gene uncertain. Trimming took 2 bases from V and 3 from J, leaving 7 bases between them. The CDR3 has 13 amino acids. Germline V gene data show CDR1 as LGHNT and CDR2 as FRNRAP. The CDR3: CASGLTGDTEAFF. The CDR3 coding sequence is TGTGCTAGTGGTTTGACTGGGGACACTGAAGCTTTCTTT.

The J gene is TRBJ1-6, the V gene TRBV2; D possibly corresponds to TRBD1 (5 bases). Germline CDR1 reads SNHLY; CDR2 reads FYNNEI. This CDR3 is built from 16 residues. The V and J ends lost 2 bases and 8 bases respectively, with 16 bases between them. CDR3 region: CASSEFQGGSYSPLHF. The CDR3 DNA reads as TGTGCCAGCAGTGAATTCCAGGGTGGAAGTTATTCACCCCTCCACTTT. Complete variable domain (other parts from reference TRBV2 and TRBJ1-6): EPEVTQTPSHQVTQMGQEVILRCVPISNHLYFYWYRQILGQKVEFLVSFYNNEISEKSEIFDDQFSVERPDGSNFTLKIRSTKLEDSAMYFCASSEFQGGSYSPLHFGNGTRLTVT.

The sample holds a few counts of this clone. The CDR3 region has the DNA TGTGCCACTCCCCAGGCCCCCCTCCTTATCGGCTACACCTTC. Protein: CATPQAPLLIGYTF. V and J are TRBV6-1 and TRBJ1-2; no clear D. The CDR3 is made up of 14 amino acids. V lost 10 bases, J lost 8 bases, and 23 bases lay in between. Per the germline V gene, CDR1 is MNHNS and CDR2 is SASEGT.

The V call is TRBV19, the J call TRBJ2-7; 7 bases line up with TRBD1. V shed 1 base and J 1 base; nucleotides not matched to a gene: 4. Per germline, CDR1 LNHDA and CDR2 SQIVND (reference sequence). The CDR3 contains 15 residues. The CDR3 loop is CASSIGGDSSYEQYF. In DNA form, the CDR3 reads TGTGCCAGTAGTATAGGAGGGGACAGTTCCTACGAGCAGTACTTC.

The chain couples TRBV18 to TRBJ2-5; D assignment may be TRBD1 or TRBD2 (7 bases each). Trimming took off 1 base at V and 0 bases at J, with 24 bases between the two ends. The length of the CDR3 is 20 residues. Germline V lookup: CDR1 KGHSH, CDR2 LQKENI. CDR3: CASSPREGARRRYYQETQYF. CDR3 coding DNA: TGTGCCAGCTCACCACGGGAGGGGGCGCGGAGAAGATATTACCAAGAGACCCAGTACTTC. The full variable domain, with the rest looked up from reference TRBV18 and TRBJ2-5, is NAGVMQNPRHLVRRRGQEARLRCSPMKGHSHVYWYRQLPEEGLKFMVYLQKENIIDESGMPKERFSAEFPKEGPSILRIQQVVRGDSAAYFCASSPREGARRRYYQETQYFGPGTRLLVL.

The V gene is TRBV25-1, the J gene TRBJ2-7; TRBD1 matches 7 bases. Germline CDR1 MGHDK, CDR2 SYGVNS. V was pared by 3 bases and J by 6 bases, with 8 bases of the junction left unmatched. This CDR3 contains 14 residues. In DNA form, the CDR3 reads TGTGCCAGCAGTGAGGAGACAGGGTATGGCGAGCAGTACTTC. Translation: CASSEETGYGEQYF.

V and J are TRBV6-6 and TRBJ2-5; TRBD1 or TRBD2 may be the D gene (5 bases each). Germline CDR1 and CDR2: MNHNY and SVGAGI (reference sequence). V was shortened by 4 bases and J by 2 bases, with 8 bases between the two germline ends. CDR3 length: 13 amino acids. CDR3 protein: CASSLGPQETQYF. The CDR3 DNA is TGTGCCAGCAGTTTGGGACCTCAAGAGACCCAGTACTTC.

This chain connects TRBV9 to TRBJ2-3; 8 bases are a match to TRBD2. There are 15 residues in the CDR3. Per germline, CDR1 SGDLS and CDR2 YYNGEE. V was clipped by 3 bases and J by 3 bases; unmatched bases: 6. The CDR3 spells CASSAYSGVTDTQYF. Written as DNA, the CDR3 is TGTGCCAGCAGCGCATATAGCGGGGTAACAGATACGCAGTATTTT.

V is TRBV19 and J is TRBJ2-1; weak D call: TRBD2 (5 bases). The CDR3 runs 13 residues. Trimming shortened V by 3 bases and J by 9 bases, and 12 bases separated the two germline ends. Germline V gene data show CDR1 as LNHDA and CDR2 as SQIVND (reference sequence). The CDR3 DNA reads as TGTGCCAGTAGTATCACTAGTACTAGTGAGCAGTTCTTC. It translates to CASSITSTSEQFF. The full variable domain, its missing parts supplied by reference TRBV19 and TRBJ2-1, is DGGITQSPKYLFRKEGQNVTLSCEQNLNHDAMYWYRQDPGQGLRLIYYSQIVNDFQKGDIAEGYSVSREKKESFPLTVTSAQKNPTAFYLCASSITSTSEQFFGPGTRLTVL.

CDR3 region: CASSLWEPPSYEQYF. The CDR3 coding sequence is TGTGCCAGCAGCTTATGGGAACCCCCCTCCTACGAGCAGTACTTC. The J gene is TRBJ2-7, the V gene TRBV11-2, with D hard to call. Germline CDR1 reads SGHAT; CDR2 reads FQNNGV. Trimming removed 2 bases at V and 0 bases at J, with 11 bases between. This CDR3 has 15 residues.

The chain uses TRBV11-3 and TRBJ2-2, with D unresolved. Trimming cost V 1 base and J 10 bases, with 13 bases left between them. Germline CDR1 reads SGHNT; CDR2 reads YENEEA. The CDR3 spans 14 residues. This CDR3 is CASSLGGTMKELFF. DNA of the CDR3: TGTGCCAGCAGCTTAGGAGGAACCATGAAGGAGCTGTTTTTT.

The chain carries TRBV30 and TRBJ2-5; a weak D match, TRBD1 (7 bases). The CDR3 sequence is 13 residues long. The germline V gene has CDR1 GTSNPN and CDR2 SVGIG (reference sequence). V gave up 2 bases and J gave up 5 bases, with 12 bases separating them. CDR3 residues: CAWSPGGPETQYF. The CDR3 coding sequence is TGTGCCTGGAGTCCAGGGGGGCCGGAGACCCAGTACTTC.

The rearrangement uses TRBV28 and TRBJ2-7; 11 bases map to TRBD2. Germline-derived CDR1 and CDR2 are MDHEN and SYDVKM. The V segment lost 2 bases and the J segment 2 bases; nucleotides outside the gene matches: 14. The CDR3 is 19 residues long. CDR3 in amino acids: CASSLASGGLGESAYEQYF. Written as DNA, the CDR3 is TGTGCCAGCAGTTTAGCTAGCGGGGGGTTAGGGGAGAGCGCCTACGAGCAGTACTTC.

There are a few counts of this clone. This chain joins TRBV13 and TRBJ2-7; D ambiguous. V gave up 0 bases and J gave up 3 bases, with 6 bases separating them. From germline, CDR1 is PRHDT and CDR2 FYEKMQ (reference sequence). The CDR3 runs 13 residues. The CDR3 reads CASSLGSSYEQYF. CDR3 DNA sequence: TGTGCCAGCAGCTTAGGCTCGAGCTACGAGCAGTACTTC.

The chain's CDR3 is CSVDRSSTDTQYF. The DNA of the CDR3 is TGCAGCGTTGACAGGTCTAGCACAGATACGCAGTATTTT. V and J are TRBV29-1 and TRBJ2-3; D remains unclear. This CDR3 has 13 residues. The germline V and J ends were trimmed by 3 bases and 0 bases, with 7 bases remaining between them. Germline V gene sequence: CDR1 SQVTM, CDR2 ANQGSEA.

This clone has just a few counts. CDR3 region: CASSGWTVINQPQHF. Written as DNA, the CDR3 is TGTGCCAGCAGTGGATGGACAGTGATCAATCAGCCCCAGCATTTT. The rearrangement uses TRBV6-1 and TRBJ1-5; the D gene is possibly TRBD1 (6 bases). The CDR3 totals 15 residues. V shed 4 bases and J shed 3 bases, with 13 bases lying between them. Germline CDR1 reads MNHNS; CDR2 reads SASEGT.

V usage is TRBV19 and J usage is TRBJ1-5, with D perhaps matching TRBD1 (5 bases). This CDR3 has 15 residues. Germline V CDR1 and CDR2: LNHDA, SQIVND (reference sequence). The germline V and J ends were trimmed by 0 bases and 5 bases, with 11 bases remaining between them. The CDR3, as DNA: TGTGCCAGTAGTATAGATTGGGGGGAGGATCAGCCCCAGCATTTT. Its translation: CASSIDWGEDQPQHF.